Reported below is one T cell receptor (beta chain). What this receptor recognizes is not known. No base qualities exist here, and no much larger clone lies one base off it. The CDR1 and CDR2 encoded by the germline V gene are SGHAT and FQNNGV. The cysteine opens and the phenylalanine closes a CDR3 of 13 amino acids. The only DNA kept is the CDR3, 39 bases in frame from the first base. Compared with germline, V lacks 5 bases and J lacks 11 bases; bases without a gene match: 6. Each depressed patient was pairwise matched to a non-depressed control for sex, age, current smoking status and body mass index. European descent was reported for all participants. To qualify, patients needed a DSM-IV diagnosis of major depressive disorder plus a Hamilton Rating Scale for Depression score of 18 or higher. Patients had been free of any psychiatric medication, including antidepressants, for at least 8 weeks before enrollment. Depression severity among patients ranged from moderate to severe. Major medical conditions, Axis I/II comorbidities, regular medication or illicit drug use, and drinking over 100 g alcohol weekly were applied as exclusion criteria for all participants. Around 31 ml of peripheral blood was drawn into EDTA tubes from each participant. Using the BD IMag Human CD4 T Lymphocyte Enrichment Set, CD4+ T cells were purified from thawed PBMCs via magnetic negative selection. Flow cytometry confirmed that the CD4+ enrichment method typically gave roughly 95% purity. A subgroup of a few case-control pairs, chosen blind to the chemokine receptor expression and flow-cytometric repertoire skewing results, underwent TCRbeta sequencing. All blood samples were collected in the morning at 8:00 a.m., and PBMCs were isolated by Ficoll-Hypaque gradient centrifugation. PBMCs were gradually cooled to -80 degrees C for cryopreservation and then kept in liquid nitrogen until assay.

The data derive from a study of untreated major depressive disorder (dated by TCRdb to between 2017 and 2018). About the study as a whole: A cross-sectional case-control design was used to compare T cell phenotype and TCR repertoire between antidepressant-free major depressive disorder patients and individually matched non-depressed controls. Differences in Vbeta 5.1, Vbeta 11 and Vbeta 22 usage observed by flow cytometry in the whole cohort were followed up by sequencing.

The Qiagen DNeasy Blood and Tissue Kit was used to extract total genomic DNA from the purified CD4+ T cells. Using immunoSEQ immunosequencing protocols, the TCRbeta CDR3 region, as defined by IMGT, was amplified and sequenced. The paper's data handling went like this. Raw sequence data were preprocessed by the immunoSEQ service for PCR and sequencing error correction. After being loaded into the immunoSEQ Analyzer, the data underwent further analysis with VDJtools v1.0.7. The paired Wilcoxon signed-rank test was used to test differences between patients and controls. TCRdb took this table from immuneACCESS and kept in-frame rearrangements with V and J called. Such tables lack part of the clones; where checked against another copy, unresolved V genes explain under half of the gap, and the rest is unexplained. The V and J calls and the clone size are those of that table, but D and trimming were determined from the DNA. The sample table shows roughly 17,000 clones, and under 95% are seen once. Clones ranked in the top ten supply about 0.55% of the sample.

What the authors observed across the whole study: Because of the strict matching and exclusion criteria, the study sample was comparatively small, which limits how generalizable the findings are. For the sequencing comparisons, one-tailed planned tests were applied to only three Vbeta families that had been selected in advance. In the sequencing data, TRBV25-01 and TRBV02-01 usage matched the flow-cytometry pattern without reaching statistical significance. In CD4+ T cells, sequencing confirmed that depressed patients used TRBV05-01 (Vbeta 5.1) more than controls did, with a one-tailed test giving p = 0.040. In every sequenced subject, the top five TRBV05-01 clones were all identified as private clones.

Sequencing was performed on CD4+ T cells from PBMCs. The rearranged segments are TRBV11-2 and TRBJ1-5, with 10 central nucleotides matching TRBD1. The clonotype originates from a woman between 35 and 50 years old with major depressive disorder. Here the CDR3 is given as CASSPGQGGSQHF. The DNA is as follows: TGTGCCAGCAGCCCTGGACAGGGGGGTTCCCAGCATTTT.